This T cell receptor beta chain is from a study of cytomegalovirus exposure and HLA in healthy donors. Study conclusions and caveats: Later work found that TCR association rates differed between HLA loci; DRB1 had the most and HLA-C the fewest. The study labeled 150 or so TCR beta chains cytomegalovirus-associated. A later analysis appeared to link common viral pathogens to several of the most significant clusters.

Regarding this clone: As yet, its antigen is unknown.

13 Jbeta primers and 60 Vbeta primers were used for the PCR. Profiling relied on immunoSEQ multiplex PCR, and the TCRdb table lists in-frame clones only, not all of them. The data show under 150,000 clones, roughly two thirds seen once. Trimming pared 3 bases from V and 3 bases from J, leaving 11 bases between. The CDR3 is made up of 14 amino acids. Germline V gives CDR1 SQVTM, CDR2 ANQGSEA. The origin of this receptor is a man younger than 30 in good health and CMV-seropositive. Sequenced input: PBMCs. The V call is TRBV29-1, the J call TRBJ1-4; D uncertain. The DNA of the CDR3 is TGCAGCGTTGAGCTGCGGGGTTCTAATGAAAAACTGTTTTTT. This gives the protein CSVELRGSNEKLFF.